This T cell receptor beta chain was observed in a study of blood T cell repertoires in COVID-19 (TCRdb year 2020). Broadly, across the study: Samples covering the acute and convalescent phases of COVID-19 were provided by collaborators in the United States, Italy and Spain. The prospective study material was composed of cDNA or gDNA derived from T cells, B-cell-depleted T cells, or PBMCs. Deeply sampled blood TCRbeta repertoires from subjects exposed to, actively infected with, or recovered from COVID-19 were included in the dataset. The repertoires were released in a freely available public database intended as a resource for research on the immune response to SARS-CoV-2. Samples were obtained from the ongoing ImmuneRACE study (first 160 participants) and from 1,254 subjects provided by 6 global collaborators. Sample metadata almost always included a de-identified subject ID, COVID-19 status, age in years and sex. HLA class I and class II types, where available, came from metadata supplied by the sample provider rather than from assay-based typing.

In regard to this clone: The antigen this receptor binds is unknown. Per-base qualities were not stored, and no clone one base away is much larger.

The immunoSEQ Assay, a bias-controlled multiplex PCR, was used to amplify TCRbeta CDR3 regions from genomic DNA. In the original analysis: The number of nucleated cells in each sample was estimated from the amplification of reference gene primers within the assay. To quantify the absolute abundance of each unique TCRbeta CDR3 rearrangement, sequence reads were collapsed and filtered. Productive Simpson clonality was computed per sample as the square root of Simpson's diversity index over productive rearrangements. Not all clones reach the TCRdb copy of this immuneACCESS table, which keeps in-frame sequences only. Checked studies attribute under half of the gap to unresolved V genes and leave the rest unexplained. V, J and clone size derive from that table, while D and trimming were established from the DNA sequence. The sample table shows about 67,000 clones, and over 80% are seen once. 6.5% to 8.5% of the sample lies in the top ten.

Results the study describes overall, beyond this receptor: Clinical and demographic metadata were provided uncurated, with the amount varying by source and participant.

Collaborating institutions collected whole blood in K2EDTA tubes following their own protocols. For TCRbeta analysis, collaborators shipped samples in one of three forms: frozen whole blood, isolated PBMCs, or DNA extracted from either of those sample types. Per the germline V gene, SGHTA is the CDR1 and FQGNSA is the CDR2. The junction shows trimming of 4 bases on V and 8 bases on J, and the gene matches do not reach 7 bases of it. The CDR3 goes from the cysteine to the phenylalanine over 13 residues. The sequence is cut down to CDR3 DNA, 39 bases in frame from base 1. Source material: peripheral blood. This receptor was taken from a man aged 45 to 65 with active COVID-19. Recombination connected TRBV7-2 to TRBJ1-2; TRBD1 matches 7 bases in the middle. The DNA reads TGTGCCAGCAGCTCCCGACAGGGTGGGGGCTACACCTTC. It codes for CASSSRQGGGYTF.